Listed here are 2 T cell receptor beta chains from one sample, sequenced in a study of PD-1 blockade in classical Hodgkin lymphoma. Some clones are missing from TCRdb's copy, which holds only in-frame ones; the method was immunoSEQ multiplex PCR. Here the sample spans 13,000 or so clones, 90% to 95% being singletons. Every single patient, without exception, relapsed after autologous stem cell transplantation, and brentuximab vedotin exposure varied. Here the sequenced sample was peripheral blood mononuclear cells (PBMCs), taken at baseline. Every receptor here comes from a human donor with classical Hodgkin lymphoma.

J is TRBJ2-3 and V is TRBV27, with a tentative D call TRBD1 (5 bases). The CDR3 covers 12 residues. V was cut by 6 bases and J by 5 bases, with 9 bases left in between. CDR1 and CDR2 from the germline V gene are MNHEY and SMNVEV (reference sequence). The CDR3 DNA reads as TGTGCCAGCAGGGGGCTGGGAGATACGCAGTATTTT. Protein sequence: CASRGLGDTQYF.

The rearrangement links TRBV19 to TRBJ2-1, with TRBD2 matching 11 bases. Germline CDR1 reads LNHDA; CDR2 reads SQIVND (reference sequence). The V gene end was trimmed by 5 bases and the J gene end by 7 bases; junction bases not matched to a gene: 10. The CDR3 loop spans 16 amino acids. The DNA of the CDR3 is TGTGCCAGTAGTGTCCTTCCTAGCGGGAGGCTTAATGAGCAGTTCTTC. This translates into CASSVLPSGRLNEQFF.